Sequencing of this T cell receptor beta chain was carried out in a study of CD8+ T cells in alopecia areata. Germline V gives CDR1 SGDLS, CDR2 YYNGEE. Between the trimmed V and J ends, which lost 3 bases and 0 bases, there was a span of 10 bases. This CDR3 region has 16 residues. As to treatment: oral pan-JAK inhibitor, 5-10 mg twice daily. Extraction of RNA preceded its reverse transcription into cDNA, which served as the sequencing template. TCRdb keeps only in-frame clones here, not all; method: immunoSEQ multiplex PCR. This sample has 120,000 to 150,000 clones; 70% to 90% occur once, and the top ten carry over 10%.

Specimen: CD8+ T cells sorted from blood, collected at week 4, from a patient treated with tofacitinib. The sequence derives from a human donor with alopecia areata. The gene calls are TRBV9 and TRBJ2-6; D unclear. CDR3 bases: TGTGCCAGCAGCGCAATTGGGCTCTCTGGGGCCAACGTCCTGACTTTC. Its translation is CASSAIGLSGANVLTF.